This passage covers 27 T cell receptor beta chains from one sample sequenced in a study of cytomegalovirus exposure and HLA in healthy donors. The PCR had 60 Vbeta and 13 Jbeta primers. Data came from immunoSEQ multiplex PCR; TCRdb stores just in-frame clones and leaves some out. This sample has tens of thousands of clones, with 55% to 75% found just once. Sequencing used PBMCs. The source of these receptors is a man in his 60s in good health and CMV-seropositive.

The chain links TRBV6-5 to TRBJ2-5; 7 bases fit TRBD1. The DNA end is more similar to TRBJ2-7, so the J call may be wrong. Germline loops: CDR1 MNHEY, CDR2 SVGAGI. The CDR3 has 12 amino acids. The DNA of the CDR3 is TGTGCCAGCAGTTCGGGACAGTACGAGCAGTACTTC. It encodes CASSSGQYEQYF.

The chain couples TRBV10-3 to TRBJ2-2, with 7 bases identical to TRBD2. The V segment lost 7 bases and the J segment 1 base; nucleotides outside the gene matches: 3. Looked up from germline, CDR1 is ENHRY and CDR2 is SYGVKD. There are 14 residues in the CDR3. The CDR3 sequence: CAITASGNTGELFF. CDR3 bases: TGTGCCATCACCGCTAGCGGGAACACCGGGGAGCTGTTTTTT.

This clone has just a few counts. The chain uses TRBV18 and TRBJ2-5; D uncertain. This CDR3 spans 13 amino acids. Trimming took off 3 bases at V and 2 bases at J, with 7 bases between the two ends. The germline CDR1 and CDR2 sequences are KGHSH and LQKENI. CDR3 sequence: CASSPNKQETQYF. In DNA, the CDR3 is TGTGCCAGCTCACCGAACAAACAAGAGACCCAGTACTTC.

This clone was observed a few times. V usage is TRBV5-4 and J usage is TRBJ1-1; the match to TRBD1 covers 7 bases. Germline values: CDR1 SGHNT, CDR2 YYREEE (reference sequence). The CDR3 runs 11 residues. After removal of 5 bases from V and 7 bases from J, the junction contained 2 bases not matched to a gene. CDR3 sequence: CASRAGGEAFF. CDR3 DNA sequence: TGTGCCAGCAGGGCAGGGGGTGAAGCTTTCTTT.

This clone was observed a handful of times. CDR3 DNA: TGCAGCGCCGGCGACAAATATAGCAATCAGCCCCAGCATTTT. It translates to CSAGDKYSNQPQHF. V and J are TRBV29-1 and TRBJ1-5, with D unclear. The CDR3 is made up of 14 amino acids. Germline CDR1 SQVTM, CDR2 ANQGSEA. Trimming removed 7 bases at V and 0 bases at J, with 13 bases between.

The CDR3 spells CASSLSGGTNEKLFF. The CDR3 DNA sequence: TGTGCCAGCAGCTTGTCGGGGGGAACTAATGAAAAACTGTTTTTT. The genes are TRBV5-6 and TRBJ1-4, with D possibly being TRBD1 (5 bases). CDR3 length: 15 amino acids. Looked up from germline, CDR1 is SGHDT and CDR2 is YYEEEE. V was cut by 1 base and J by 1 base, with 8 bases left in between.

This clone was seen a handful of times. CDR3 sequence: CASSGDRADTGELFF. The CDR3 nucleotides are TGTGCCAGCAGCGGGGACAGGGCTGACACCGGGGAGCTGTTTTTT. This chain links TRBV5-4 with TRBJ2-2, with TRBD1 identical over 9 bases. Germline V gene lookup returns CDR1 SGHNT and CDR2 YYREEE (reference sequence). This CDR3 region has 15 residues. With V trimmed by 4 bases and J by 3 bases, 4 bases remained unmatched.

This clone has more than one count but fewer than ten. The rearrangement links TRBV7-3 to TRBJ2-2; 8 bases fit TRBD1. Trimming at V came to 2 bases and at J to 8 bases, leaving 1 base not matched to a gene. This CDR3 has 13 amino acids. The germline V gene has CDR1 SGHTA and CDR2 FQGTGA. CDR3 sequence reads: CASSLGQGGELFF. The CDR3 nucleotides read TGTGCCAGCAGCTTAGGACAGGGAGGGGAGCTGTTTTTT.

The chain combines TRBV18 with TRBJ2-3; perhaps TRBD2 as D (5 bases). V lost 4 bases, J lost 3 bases, and 11 bases lay in between. The CDR3 has 14 residues. Per the germline V gene, CDR1 is KGHSH and CDR2 is LQKENI. The CDR3 protein is CASSLGLGTDTQYF. In DNA, the CDR3 is TGTGCCAGCTCACTCGGACTGGGGACAGATACGCAGTATTTT.

The chain is built from TRBV19 and TRBJ2-3; the match to TRBD1 covers 9 bases. The CDR3 is 15 residues long. J lost 2 bases, V lost 6 bases, and 6 bases had no gene match. CDR1 and CDR2 from the germline V gene are LNHDA and SQIVND (reference sequence). CDR3 in amino acids: CASSMDRGHTDTQYF. The CDR3 DNA reads TGTGCCAGTAGCATGGACAGGGGCCACACAGATACGCAGTATTTT.

This chain connects TRBV19 to TRBJ2-7, with TRBD1 matching 8 bases. The CDR3 sequence is 14 residues long. The germline gives CDR1 LNHDA, CDR2 SQIVND (reference sequence). V lost 4 bases and J lost 0; bases outside the gene matches: 2. The CDR3 reads CASSRTGSSYEQYF. CDR3 nucleotide sequence: TGTGCCAGTAGTAGGACAGGGAGCTCCTACGAGCAGTACTTC. The entire variable domain, with the rest obtained from reference TRBV19 and TRBJ2-7, is as follows: DGGITQSPKYLFRKEGQNVTLSCEQNLNHDAMYWYRQDPGQGLRLIYYSQIVNDFQKGDIAEGYSVSREKKESFPLTVTSAQKNPTAFYLCASSRTGSSYEQYFGPGTRLTVT.

The chain combines TRBV7-9 with TRBJ1-4; D gene uncertain. CDR3 length: 13 residues. V lost 5 bases, J lost 5 bases, and 9 bases lay in between. Germline V gives CDR1 SEHNR, CDR2 FQNEAQ (reference sequence). The CDR3 is CASSHSTNEKLFF. As DNA, the CDR3 is TGTGCCAGCAGCCATTCGACAAATGAAAAACTGTTTTTT.

The chain is built from TRBV25-1 and TRBJ2-5; 9 bases are shared with TRBD1. J gave up 1 base and V 3 bases, and 3 bases lay outside the gene matches. This CDR3 contains 15 residues. Germline V gene sequence: CDR1 MGHDK, CDR2 SYGVNS. The CDR3: CASSDPGQGQETQYF. CDR3 DNA: TGTGCCAGCAGTGACCCGGGACAGGGCCAAGAGACCCAGTACTTC.

This clone was detected only a few times. The J gene is TRBJ2-2, the V gene TRBV9, with D perhaps matching TRBD2 (5 bases). CDR3 length equals 13 residues. The V and J ends lost 0 bases and 7 bases respectively, with 7 bases between them. The V gene's germline CDR1 is SGDLS and CDR2 YYNGEE. CDR3 in amino acids: CASSVGEIGELFF. The CDR3 DNA follows: TGTGCCAGCAGCGTAGGGGAGATCGGGGAGCTGTTTTTT.

The V call is TRBV18, the J call TRBJ1-1; D uncertain. The V gene's germline CDR1 is KGHSH and CDR2 LQKENI. The CDR3 has 13 amino acids. V lost 3 bases to trimming and J lost 1 base, with 6 bases between them. The CDR3 bases are TGTGCCAGCTCACCTGTACAGAACACTGAAGCTTTCTTT. Protein: CASSPVQNTEAFF.

The chain joins TRBV9 to TRBJ2-5; D possibly corresponds to TRBD1 (5 bases). V gave up 0 bases and J gave up 3 bases, with 12 bases separating them. The CDR3 has 15 residues. The germline CDR1 and CDR2 sequences are SGDLS and YYNGEE. In nucleotides, the CDR3 is TGTGCCAGCAGCGTAGTAAACAGGAGAAAAGAGACCCAGTACTTC. It yields the protein CASSVVNRRKETQYF. The full variable domain, completed using reference TRBV9 and TRBJ2-5, is DSGVTQTPKHLITATGQRVTLRCSPRSGDLSVYWYQQSLDQGLQFLIQYYNGEERAKGNILERFSAQQFPDLHSELNLSSLELGDSALYFCASSVVNRRKETQYFGPGTRLLVL.

This clone has just a few counts. The CDR3 sequence is CASSYQGHGTGELFF. The CDR3 bases are TGTGCCAGCAGCTACCAGGGGCACGGCACCGGGGAGCTGTTTTTT. The V gene is TRBV5-4, the J gene TRBJ2-2; TRBD1 is a possible D gene (6 bases). Germline-derived CDR1 and CDR2 are SGHNT and YYREEE (reference sequence). The germline V and J ends were trimmed by 3 bases and 4 bases, with 13 bases remaining between them. The CDR3 loop spans 15 amino acids. Based on the CDR3 plus reference TRBV5-4 and TRBJ2-2, the full variable domain is ETGVTQSPTHLIKTRGQQVTLRCSSQSGHNTVSWYQQALGQGPQFIFQYYREEENGRGNFPPRFSGLQFPNYSSELNVNALELDDSALYLCASSYQGHGTGELFFGEGSRLTVL.

The chain carries TRBV7-2 and TRBJ2-3; no clear D gene. V was cut by 4 bases and J by 6 bases, with 14 bases left in between. Germline V CDR1 and CDR2: SGHTA, FQGNSA. The CDR3 consists of 14 residues. The CDR3 nucleotides read TGTGCCAGCAGCTCCCCCGGCCTAGTGGATACGCAGTATTTT. This gives the protein CASSSPGLVDTQYF.

This clone was observed a handful of times. This chain links TRBV28 with TRBJ1-1; a possible D gene is TRBD1 (5 bases). V was clipped by 1 base and J by 7 bases, with 7 bases between them. This CDR3 contains 12 residues. Germline V lookup: CDR1 MDHEN, CDR2 SYDVKM. The CDR3 region is CASSLSQGEAFF. CDR3 DNA: TGTGCCAGCAGTTTATCGCAGGGTGAAGCTTTCTTT.

The rearrangement links TRBV14 to TRBJ2-7; 7 bases fit TRBD1. The V and J ends lost 9 bases and 4 bases, in that order; junction bases with no gene match: 9. The CDR3 runs 13 residues. CDR1 is SGHDN, CDR2 FVKESK, per germline. CDR3: CASRRTGQYEQYF. The DNA of the CDR3 is TGTGCCAGTAGAAGGACAGGACAATACGAGCAGTACTTC.

V usage is TRBV6-1 and J usage is TRBJ1-5; D unresolved. CDR1 and CDR2 (germline): MNHNS, SASEGT. The CDR3 contains 14 residues. The V end lost 3 bases, the J end lost 10 bases, and 16 bases lay between the germline ends. The CDR3 sequence: CASSETRPPGPQHF. The CDR3 region has the DNA TGTGCCAGCAGTGAGACACGGCCTCCGGGACCCCAGCATTTT.

V gene TRBV4-1 combines with J gene TRBJ2-1; TRBD1 matches at 9 bases. CDR1 and CDR2 from the germline V gene are MGHRA and YSYEKL. The CDR3 loop spans 16 amino acids. V lost 4 bases to trimming and J lost 2 bases; unmatched junction nucleotides: 6. The CDR3 protein is CASSRLGQGTYNEQFF. Written as DNA, the CDR3 is TGCGCCAGCAGCCGACTGGGACAGGGAACCTACAATGAGCAGTTCTTC.

The chain joins TRBV7-3 to TRBJ2-3; possible D gene TRBD2, 5 bases. CDR3 size: 14 residues. Trimming took off 5 bases at V and 6 bases at J, with 15 bases between the two ends. CDR1 and CDR2 (germline): SGHTA, FQGTGA. The DNA of the CDR3 is TGTGCCAGCAGCACCCACAGCGGTGCCGATACGCAGTATTTT. Amino acid sequence: CASSTHSGADTQYF. The full variable domain, in which reference TRBV7-3 and TRBJ2-3 provide the parts outside the CDR3, is GAGVSQTPSNKVTEKGKYVELRCDPISGHTALYWYRQSLGQGPEFLIYFQGTGAADDSGLPNDRFFAVRPEGSVSTLKIQRTERGDSAVYLCASSTHSGADTQYFGPGTRLTVL.

This chain connects TRBV19 to TRBJ1-5; no definite D call. Germline CDR1 and CDR2: LNHDA and SQIVND (reference sequence). The CDR3 has 13 residues. V was clipped by 5 bases and J by 1 base, with 6 bases between them. CDR3 sequence: CASSGQSNQPQHF. The CDR3 DNA sequence: TGTGCCAGTAGTGGGCAAAGCAATCAGCCCCAGCATTTT.

This clone was counted a single time. CDR3 sequence reads: CASSHQFLTSGSQETQYF. In DNA form, the CDR3 reads TGTGCCAGCAGCCACCAATTCCTGACTAGCGGGAGCCAAGAGACCCAGTACTTC. The chain recombines TRBV5-6 with TRBJ2-5; 12 bases line up with TRBD2. V dropped 4 bases and J dropped 1; count of bases not matched to a gene: 11. The CDR3 contains 18 residues. Germline V gene data show CDR1 as SGHDT and CDR2 as YYEEEE.

This clone was recorded many times. The V and J genes are TRBV5-1 and TRBJ2-7; weak D call: TRBD1 (5 bases). Trimming shortened V by 0 bases and J by 7 bases, and 5 bases separated the two germline ends. Per germline, CDR1 SGHRS and CDR2 YFSETQ. CDR3 size: 11 residues. The CDR3 reads CASSLEGEQYF. The DNA of the CDR3 is TGCGCCAGCAGCTTGGAGGGGGAGCAGTACTTC.

The chain uses TRBV6-5 and TRBJ2-1, with TRBD2 identical over 8 bases. Germline V lookup: CDR1 MNHEY, CDR2 SVGAGI. V shed 2 bases, J shed 4 bases, and the junction held 4 bases outside the gene matches. CDR3 size: 15 residues. The CDR3 bases are TGTGCCAGCAGTTACAACCTAGCGGGTTACAATGAGCAGTTCTTC. Its protein product is CASSYNLAGYNEQFF.